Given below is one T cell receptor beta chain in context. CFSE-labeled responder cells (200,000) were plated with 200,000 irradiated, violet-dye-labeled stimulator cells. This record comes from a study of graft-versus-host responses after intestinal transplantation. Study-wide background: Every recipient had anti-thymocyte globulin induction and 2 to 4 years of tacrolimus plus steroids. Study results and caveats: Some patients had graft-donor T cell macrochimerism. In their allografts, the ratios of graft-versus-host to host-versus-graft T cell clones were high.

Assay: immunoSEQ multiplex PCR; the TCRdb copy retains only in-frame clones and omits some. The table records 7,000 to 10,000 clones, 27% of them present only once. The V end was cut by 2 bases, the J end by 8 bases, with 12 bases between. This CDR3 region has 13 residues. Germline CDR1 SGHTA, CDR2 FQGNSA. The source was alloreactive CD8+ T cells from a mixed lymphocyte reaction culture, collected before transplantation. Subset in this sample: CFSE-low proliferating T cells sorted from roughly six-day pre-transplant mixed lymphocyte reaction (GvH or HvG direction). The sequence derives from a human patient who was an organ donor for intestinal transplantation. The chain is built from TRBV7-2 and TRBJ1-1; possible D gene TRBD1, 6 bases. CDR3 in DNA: TGTGCCAGCAGCTTAAATAGGGGACAAGAAGCTTTCTTT. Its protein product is CASSLNRGQEAFF.